Shown below are 18 T cell receptor beta chains from a single sample sequenced in a study of beta chain features in type 1 diabetes. These receptors lack a known antigen. General study results and limits: A moderate, significant TCRB CDR3 shortening appeared in type 1 diabetes across four CD4+ subsets.

Investigators reverse transcribed all isolated RNA, so they sequenced expressed TCRB transcripts. Clones were sequenced by immunoSEQ multiplex PCR, and TCRdb holds only the in-frame ones, with some missing. This table holds 630,000 or so clones, about 14% found once. Sequences were obtained from naive CD4+ T cells from blood. These receptors were obtained from a man younger than 35 with type 1 diabetes.

J is TRBJ1-6 and V is TRBV7-2; D is undetermined. V was trimmed by 5 bases and J by 9 bases, leaving 11 bases between them. CDR3 size: 13 residues. The germline CDR1 and CDR2 sequences are SGHTA and FQGNSA. CDR3: CASSPSPPSPLHF. CDR3 nucleotides: TGTGCCAGCAGCCCAAGTCCCCCTTCACCCCTCCACTTT.

In its sample, this clone was seen a few times. The J gene is TRBJ1-2, the V gene TRBV30, with D hard to call. V was pared by 4 bases and J by 8 bases, with 8 bases between. Germline values: CDR1 GTSNPN, CDR2 SVGIG (reference sequence). The CDR3 is 10 amino acids. CDR3: CAWKAGGYTF. CDR3 coding DNA: TGTGCCTGGAAAGCGGGGGGCTACACCTTC.

As regards this clone: At the DNA level, this CDR3 is encoded by other sequences in the same sample as well. V is TRBV18 and J is TRBJ1-4, with D uncertain. CDR3 length equals 14 residues. Germline V lookup: CDR1 KGHSH, CDR2 LQKENI. V shed 3 bases and J shed 0 bases, with 5 bases lying between them. The CDR3 bases are TGTGCCAGCTCACCGGGAGCAACTAATGAAAAACTGTTTTTT. Translation: CASSPGATNEKLFF.

The chain carries TRBV18 and TRBJ2-1, with D maybe TRBD1 (6 bases). With 3 bases removed from V and 4 bases from J, the gap between germline ends came to 13 bases. Germline lookup yields CDR1 KGHSH and CDR2 LQKENI. CDR3 length equals 15 residues. CDR3 in amino acids: CASSPGHLSYNEQFF. In DNA form, the CDR3 reads TGTGCCAGCTCACCGGGACACCTCTCTTACAATGAGCAGTTCTTC.

In this sample, this clone turned up a few times. V gene TRBV4-1 combines with J gene TRBJ2-2; 8 bases agree with TRBD1. V dropped 4 bases and J dropped 3; count of bases not matched to a gene: 4. CDR1 and CDR2 from the germline V gene are MGHRA and YSYEKL. The CDR3 runs 15 residues. DNA of the CDR3: TGCGCCAGCAGCCGAGGACAGGGATACACCGGGGAGCTGTTTTTT. Its translation: CASSRGQGYTGELFF.

Here the CDR3 reads CSVGVGTTGELFF. As DNA, the CDR3 is TGCAGCGTGGGGGTTGGGACAACCGGGGAGCTGTTTTTT. The rearrangement uses TRBV29-1 and TRBJ2-2, with a possible D match to TRBD1 (6 bases). CDR1 SQVTM and CDR2 ANQGSEA come from the germline V gene. The CDR3 consists of 13 residues. V shed 6 bases and J shed 5 bases, with 13 bases lying between them.

There are a few counts of this clone. The chain recombines TRBV29-1 with TRBJ2-5; TRBD2 matches at 8 bases. Germline-derived CDR1 and CDR2 are SQVTM and ANQGSEA. This CDR3 has 14 amino acids. V dropped 7 bases and J dropped 1; count of bases not matched to a gene: 8. The CDR3 DNA reads as TGCAGCGCTGCAGCGGGGGTCCCCCAAGAGACCCAGTACTTC. It codes for CSAAAGVPQETQYF.

This chain uses TRBV30 with TRBJ2-1; 9 positions match TRBD2. After removal of 4 bases from V and 0 bases from J, the junction contained 10 bases not matched to a gene. The CDR3 loop spans 17 amino acids. Germline CDR1 and CDR2: GTSNPN and SVGIG (reference sequence). The CDR3: CAWTRKGSGGSYNEQFF. CDR3 DNA: TGTGCCTGGACAAGAAAGGGTAGCGGGGGCTCCTACAATGAGCAGTTCTTC. The full variable domain, completed using reference TRBV30 and TRBJ2-1, is SQTIHQWPATLVQPVGSPLSLECTVEGTSNPNLYWYRQAAGRGLQLLFYSVGIGQISSEVPQNLSASRPQDRQFILSSKKLLLSDSGFYLCAWTRKGSGGSYNEQFFGPGTRLTVL.

As for this clone: Other DNA variants within this sample encode the same CDR3. The V and J genes are TRBV29-1 and TRBJ2-7; TRBD1 is a possible D gene (5 bases). V lost 3 bases and J lost 2, with 8 bases in between. The CDR3 is 12 residues long. Germline-derived CDR1 and CDR2 are SQVTM and ANQGSEA. CDR3 sequence (DNA): TGCAGCGTTGAGGGGCAGACCTACGAGCAGTACTTC. Amino acid sequence: CSVEGQTYEQYF.

There are a few counts of this clone. V and J are TRBV2 and TRBJ1-2; 7 bases line up with TRBD1. J gave up 8 bases and V 3 bases, and 6 bases lay outside the gene matches. Germline V gene lookup returns CDR1 SNHLY and CDR2 FYNNEI. The CDR3 has 13 amino acids. Here the CDR3 DNA reads TGTGCCAGCAGTGAGAACCCAGGGGGAGGCTACACCTTC. Translating gives CASSENPGGGYTF.

This clone was found a few times. This chain links TRBV29-1 with TRBJ2-1, with a tentative D call TRBD2 (6 bases). Trimming removed 0 bases at V and 7 bases at J, with 10 bases between. The germline gives CDR1 SQVTM, CDR2 ANQGSEA. The CDR3 sequence is 13 residues long. The CDR3 here is CSVEEGLRNEQFF. CDR3 nucleotide sequence: TGCAGCGTTGAAGAGGGACTCCGGAATGAGCAGTTCTTC.

The chain joins TRBV6-6 to TRBJ1-6; TRBD1 might be the D (5 bases). Germline V gene data show CDR1 as MNHNY and CDR2 as SVGAGI (reference sequence). The CDR3 is 12 amino acids. The CDR3 region is CAMGLKDSPLHF. CDR3 sequence (DNA): TGTGCGATGGGACTTAAGGATTCACCCCTCCACTTT.

The chain recombines TRBV30 with TRBJ2-1; 8 bases map to TRBD2. With 4 bases clipped from V and 13 bases from J, the junction kept 6 bases outside the gene matches. The CDR3 is 11 amino acids. Germline assignment: CDR1 GTSNPN and CDR2 SVGIG (reference sequence). CDR3 loop: CAWNAGGSQFF. The CDR3 region has the DNA TGTGCCTGGAACGCGGGGGGATCTCAGTTCTTC.

Regarding this clone: Different DNA sequences within this sample yield the same CDR3. DNA of the CDR3: TGCGCCAGCAGCCCACAAGTGAACACTGAAGCTTTCTTT. As protein: CASSPQVNTEAFF. V is TRBV5-1 and J is TRBJ1-1; no reliable D call. V lost 4 bases, J lost 0 bases, and 7 bases lay in between. In germline, CDR1 is SGHRS, CDR2 YFSETQ. The CDR3 consists of 13 residues.

The V gene is TRBV11-2, the J gene TRBJ2-2; D not resolved. CDR1 SGHAT and CDR2 FQNNGV come from the germline V gene. The CDR3 has 18 amino acids. V was cut by 5 bases and J by 5 bases, with 24 bases left in between. CDR3 nucleotides: TGTGCCAGCAGCCCAGAATACTACCCCCCGTCTCAGACCGGGGAGCTGTTTTTT. Translation: CASSPEYYPPSQTGELFF.

Details on this clone: This sample also contains other DNA sequences that code for the same CDR3. The CDR3: CAWSVSSYEQYF. As DNA, the CDR3 is TGTGCCTGGAGCGTCAGCTCCTACGAGCAGTACTTC. The chain uses TRBV30 and TRBJ2-7; D gene unclear. The V end lost 3 bases, the J end lost 0 bases, and 6 bases lay between the germline ends. Germline assignment: CDR1 GTSNPN and CDR2 SVGIG (reference sequence). The CDR3 is 12 residues long.

This clone has only a few counts. The V and J genes are TRBV7-9 and TRBJ2-3, with D possibly being TRBD2 (6 bases). V was cut by 5 bases and J by 2 bases, with 14 bases left in between. Germline V gene sequence: CDR1 SEHNR, CDR2 FQNEAQ (reference sequence). This CDR3 is 15 amino acids long. This CDR3 reads CASSGVGGATDTQYF. The CDR3 DNA follows: TGTGCCAGCAGCGGGGTAGGAGGGGCCACAGATACGCAGTATTTT.

There are a few counts of this clone. V usage is TRBV9 and J usage is TRBJ2-1; tentative D call: TRBD2 (6 bases). V was cut by 0 bases and J by 0 bases, with 10 bases left in between. Looked up from germline, CDR1 is SGDLS and CDR2 is YYNGEE. The CDR3 extends over 16 amino acids. This CDR3 is CASSVAGESSYNEQFF. The CDR3 DNA reads as TGTGCCAGCAGCGTAGCGGGGGAAAGCTCCTACAATGAGCAGTTCTTC. Full variable domain (missing parts from reference TRBV9 and TRBJ2-1): DSGVTQTPKHLITATGQRVTLRCSPRSGDLSVYWYQQSLDQGLQFLIQYYNGEERAKGNILERFSAQQFPDLHSELNLSSLELGDSALYFCASSVAGESSYNEQFFGPGTRLTVL.